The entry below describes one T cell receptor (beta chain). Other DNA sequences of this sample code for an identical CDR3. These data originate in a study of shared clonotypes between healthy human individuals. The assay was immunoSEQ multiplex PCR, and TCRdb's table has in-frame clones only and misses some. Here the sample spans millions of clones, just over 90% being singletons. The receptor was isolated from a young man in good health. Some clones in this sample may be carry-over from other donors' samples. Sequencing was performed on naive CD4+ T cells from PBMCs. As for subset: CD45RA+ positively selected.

CDR3 sequence: CASSYSDNQPQHF. Written as DNA, the CDR3 is TGTGCCAGCAGTTACTCTGACAATCAGCCCCAGCATTTT. The gene calls are TRBV6-6 and TRBJ1-5; D remains ambiguous. Germline-derived CDR1 and CDR2 are MNHNY and SVGAGI (reference sequence). Trimming cost V 0 bases and J 3 bases, with 3 bases left between them. This CDR3 region has 13 residues.